Each of the 17 T cell receptor beta chains below was sequenced from the same sample in a study of blood T cells in healthy people across ages. With a J-beta primer mix and a sample-barcoded 5' primer, a second PCR ran roughly 6 to 11 cycles. Each CDR3 protein is one row after TCRdb ran MiXCR on the 5' RACE reads. Among about 1.1 million distinct CDR3 sequences listed, under 40% were seen once. The material sequenced was blood. The receptors were sampled from a man between 18 and 29 years old in good health.

This chain links TRBV6-2 or TRBV6-3 with TRBJ2-7, with D tentatively TRBD2 (5 bases). Trimming stripped 8 bases from V and 6 bases from J, with 14 bases between. CDR1 and CDR2 (germline): MNHEY, SVGEGT. The CDR3 totals 12 residues. The CDR3 DNA follows: TGTGCCAGCTGGCCGGGATTTGGCGAGCAGTACTTC. Translation: CASWPGFGEQYF.

As DNA, the CDR3 is TGTGCCAGCAGTTACTCAACGGGGGGTTTCCAAGAGACCCAGTACTTC. It encodes CASSYSTGGFQETQYF. This chain uses TRBV6-6 with TRBJ2-5; 7 nucleotides line up with TRBD2. This CDR3 is 16 amino acids long. In germline, CDR1 is MNHNY, CDR2 SVGAGI (reference sequence). The J segment lost 1 base and the V segment lost 0 bases, leaving 5 bases of the junction unmatched.

The rearrangement links TRBV6-5 to TRBJ1-2; TRBD1 aligns across 7 bases. The CDR3 contains 13 residues. J was trimmed by 2 bases and V by 5 bases; bases with no gene match: 2. Germline CDR1 MNHEY, CDR2 SVGAGI. The CDR3 region is CASSGTVNYGYTF. Here the CDR3 DNA reads TGTGCCAGCAGTGGGACAGTCAACTATGGCTACACCTTC.

Only a few counts were recorded for this clonotype. This sequence joins TRBV28 and TRBJ2-6, with TRBD1 matching over 7 bases. This CDR3 has 18 residues. Germline-derived CDR1 and CDR2 are MDHEN and SYDVKM. V dropped 10 bases and J dropped 0; count of bases not matched to a gene: 15. This CDR3 reads CAIQDGTVDDSGANVLTF. As DNA, the CDR3 is TGTGCCATACAAGACGGGACAGTCGACGACTCTGGGGCCAACGTCCTGACTTTC.

The chain joins TRBV4-3 to TRBJ1-4; D gene uncertain. Germline CDR1 is LGHNA and CDR2 is YSLEER. Trimming left V 0 bases short and J 4 bases short, with 12 bases between. This CDR3 is built from 16 residues. The DNA for the CDR3 is TGCGCCAGCAGCCAAGATGTTGTTACGGTTAATGAAAAACTGTTTTTT. This codes for CASSQDVVTVNEKLFF.

This clonotype was observed a few times. The rearrangement uses TRBV4-1 and TRBJ2-4, with D perhaps matching TRBD1 (5 bases). The CDR3 covers 15 residues. Germline CDR1 and CDR2: MGHRA and YSYEKL. V shed 2 bases and J shed 1 base, with 9 bases lying between them. CDR3 protein: CASSQPDSAKNIQYF. Written as DNA, the CDR3 is TGCGCCAGCAGCCAACCTGACAGCGCCAAAAACATTCAGTACTTC.

V usage is TRBV13 and J usage is TRBJ1-2, with D possibly being TRBD1 (5 bases). The CDR3 extends over 14 amino acids. V was cut by 6 bases and J by 4 bases, with 15 bases left in between. Germline CDR1 reads PRHDT; CDR2 reads FYEKMQ (reference sequence). The CDR3 spells CASRSPGKPYGYTF. The CDR3 DNA is TGTGCCAGCAGGTCTCCAGGGAAACCCTATGGCTACACCTTC.

The chain recombines TRBV20-1 with TRBJ2-7; tentatively, D is TRBD1 or TRBD2 (5 bases each). The CDR3 has 13 residues. Germline V lookup: CDR1 DFQATT, CDR2 SNEGSKA (reference sequence). Trimming removed 6 bases from V and 2 bases from J, with 14 bases in between. In DNA, the CDR3 is TGCAGTGCCACCCCGGGGCCCCCCTACGAGCAGTACTTC. It is translated as CSATPGPPYEQYF.

This sequence joins TRBV20-1 and TRBJ2-5; D is undetermined. CDR1 is DFQATT, CDR2 SNEGSKA, per germline (reference sequence). This CDR3 spans 11 amino acids. V gave up 5 bases and J gave up 8 bases, with 12 bases separating them. CDR3 residues: CSAPTLGTQYF. Written as DNA, the CDR3 is TGCAGTGCTCCGACCTTAGGTACCCAGTACTTC.

This clonotype was seen only a few times. This chain joins TRBV6-6 and TRBJ2-3, with D perhaps matching TRBD1 (6 bases). CDR1 MNHNY and CDR2 SVGAGI come from the germline V gene (reference sequence). The V and J ends lost 0 bases and 2 bases respectively, with 15 bases between them. The CDR3 is 17 amino acids. CDR3 DNA: TGTGCCAGCAGTTACTCAGCCAGGGGACCTTCCACAGATACGCAGTATTTT. It specifies CASSYSARGPSTDTQYF.

This chain connects TRBV9 to TRBJ2-1; TRBD2 aligns across 12 bases. The J segment lost 12 bases and the V segment lost 4 bases, leaving 14 bases of the junction unmatched. The CDR3 has 16 amino acids. Germline-derived CDR1 and CDR2 are SGDLS and YYNGEE. This CDR3 reads CASSPELAGGTIGQFF. As DNA, the CDR3 is TGTGCCAGCAGCCCCGAACTAGCGGGGGGAACAATAGGGCAGTTCTTC.

This clonotype came up many times. The V and J genes are TRBV12-3 or TRBV12-4 and TRBJ2-1; no clear D. V lost 8 bases and J 4 bases, leaving 6 bases between the germline ends. The CDR3 covers 11 residues. The CDR3 DNA sequence: TGTGCCAGCGGCCCTTACAATGAGCAGTTCTTC. This gives the protein CASGPYNEQFF.

The chain uses TRBV5-1 and TRBJ1-1; 9 bases are a match to TRBD1. With V trimmed by 4 bases and J by 5 bases, 12 bases remained unmatched. Germline loops: CDR1 SGHRS, CDR2 YFSETQ. The CDR3 runs to 16 residues. The CDR3 sequence: CASSPLNGQGWTEAFF. The CDR3 DNA sequence: TGCGCCAGCAGCCCCCTAAACGGACAGGGGTGGACTGAAGCTTTCTTT.

This chain uses TRBV18 with TRBJ1-1; 8 bases are a match to TRBD1. Germline CDR1 and CDR2: KGHSH and LQKENI. J was trimmed by 7 bases and V by 3 bases; bases with no gene match: 10. The CDR3 totals 15 residues. CDR3 loop: CASSPSSGQGGEAFF. Here the CDR3 DNA reads TGTGCCAGCTCACCTTCATCAGGACAGGGTGGTGAAGCTTTCTTT.

The chain recombines TRBV6-2 or TRBV6-3 with TRBJ2-3; D ambiguous. Germline V gene data show CDR1 as MNHEY and CDR2 as SVGEGT. V was pared by 3 bases and J by 2 bases, with 15 bases between. The CDR3 covers 16 residues. CDR3 in amino acids: CASSYRGREVTDTQYF. CDR3 in DNA: TGTGCCAGCAGTTATCGTGGCCGAGAAGTCACAGATACGCAGTATTTT.

A word on this clonotype: The final CDR3 position lacks the conserved phenylalanine or tryptophan, pointing to a likely read error. The gene calls are TRBV20-1 and TRBJ2-7; D gene unclear. V gave up 3 bases and J gave up 0 bases, with 9 bases separating them. This CDR3 has 13 residues. In germline, CDR1 is DFQATT, CDR2 SNEGSKA (reference sequence). The CDR3: CSASLGRSYEQYL. The CDR3 DNA reads TGCAGTGCTAGCCTCGGCCGCTCCTACGAGCAGTACTTG.

The rearrangement links TRBV12-3 or TRBV12-4 to TRBJ1-3, with D unclear. Trimming stripped 3 bases from V and 0 bases from J, with 6 bases between. The CDR3 covers 14 residues. The CDR3 nucleotides are TGTGCCAGCAGTTTTTCCGGCTCTGGAAACACCATATATTTT. As protein: CASSFSGSGNTIYF.